Following are 32 T cell receptor beta chains from one sample sequenced in a study of shared clonotypes between healthy human individuals (TCRdb year 2020). The library relied on the immunoSEQ multiplex PCR assay. TCRdb took over this immuneACCESS table, retaining in-frame rearrangements with V and J assigned. Such tables are incomplete; in checked studies, under half of the missing clones stem from an unresolved V gene, and the remainder is unexplained. A total of 1 million to 1.2 million clones appear in this sample, approximately 80% of them only once. Of the sample, 0.89% falls within the top ten clones. The sample was memory CD4+ T cells from PBMCs. The sample's cell subset or site label, decoded: CD45RA-negative fraction. These receptors came from a man aged 18 to 29 in good health. Some clones in this sample may be carry-over from other donors' samples.

In DNA, the CDR3 is TGTGCCAGCAGCTTTTCACGAAACACCATATATTTT. It is translated as CASSFSRNTIYF. The genes are TRBV7-9 and TRBJ1-3; D is unresolved. This CDR3 has 12 amino acids. V was pared by 3 bases and J by 5 bases, with 5 bases between. Germline V gives CDR1 SEHNR, CDR2 FQNEAQ (reference sequence).

Details on this clone: Other DNA sequences within the sample encode an identical CDR3. This chain uses TRBV6-5 with TRBJ2-5; D might be TRBD1 (5 bases). CDR1 is MNHEY and CDR2 is SVGAGI in the germline V gene. CDR3 length equals 12 residues. V was cut by 3 bases and J by 4 bases, with 6 bases left in between. This CDR3 is CASSYRGETQYF. The CDR3 region has the DNA TGTGCCAGCAGTTATAGGGGAGAGACCCAGTACTTC.

The J gene is TRBJ1-1, the V gene TRBV4-2, with a tentative D call TRBD1 (6 bases). CDR3 size: 13 residues. Trimming pared 4 bases from V and 8 bases from J, leaving 14 bases between. CDR1 is LGHNA, CDR2 YNFKEQ, per germline. The CDR3 sequence: CASSPGGGREAFF. For the CDR3, the DNA is TGTGCCAGCAGCCCTGGGGGGGGGCGGGAAGCTTTCTTT.

The gene calls are TRBV28 and TRBJ2-5; TRBD1 agrees at 8 bases. Trimming cost V 6 bases and J 2 bases; bases outside gene matches: 8. The CDR3 extends over 15 amino acids. Germline V gene lookup returns CDR1 MDHEN and CDR2 SYDVKM. In DNA, the CDR3 is TGTGCCAGCAGGTCTCAGGGGGCGGGGCAAGAGACCCAGTACTTC. Protein product: CASRSQGAGQETQYF.

This chain joins TRBV18 and TRBJ1-1, with D possibly matching TRBD1 (6 bases). Per the germline V gene, CDR1 is KGHSH and CDR2 is LQKENI. The germline V and J ends were trimmed by 5 bases and 3 bases, with 7 bases remaining between them. CDR3 size: 12 residues. The CDR3 here is CASSGQHTEAFF. In DNA form, the CDR3 reads TGTGCCAGCTCAGGACAGCACACTGAAGCTTTCTTT.

As regards this clone: Other DNA sequences in the sample encode the same CDR3. The gene calls are TRBV18 and TRBJ2-5; D unclear. V lost 3 bases, J lost 2 bases, and 4 bases lay in between. This CDR3 has 12 residues. Germline lookup yields CDR1 KGHSH and CDR2 LQKENI. CDR3 DNA sequence: TGTGCCAGCTCACCCGAGCAAGAGACCCAGTACTTC. This codes for CASSPEQETQYF.

This chain links TRBV5-4 with TRBJ2-3, with 13 bases lining up with TRBD2. CDR1 is SGHNT and CDR2 is YYREEE in the germline V gene (reference sequence). This CDR3 has 16 residues. V lost 3 bases and J lost 0; bases outside the gene matches: 1. CDR3 protein: CASSWTSGGSTDTQYF. The CDR3 DNA is TGTGCCAGCAGCTGGACTAGCGGGGGCAGCACAGATACGCAGTATTTT.

CDR3 amino acids: CASSSGTGVSYEQYF. The CDR3, as DNA: TGTGCCTCTTCGTCCGGGACAGGGGTGTCCTACGAGCAGTACTTC. This chain links TRBV10-3 with TRBJ2-7, with 10 bases that match TRBD1. Germline V gives CDR1 ENHRY, CDR2 SYGVKD. Trimming at V came to 11 bases and at J to 1 base, leaving 11 bases not matched to a gene. The CDR3 loop spans 15 amino acids.

The V call is TRBV28, the J call TRBJ1-2; D uncertain. The CDR3 covers 16 residues. CDR1 is MDHEN and CDR2 is SYDVKM in the germline V gene. Trimming cost V 5 bases and J 1 base, with 17 bases left between them. CDR3 DNA sequence: TGTGCCAGCAGTCCCCTATCGGATTACCTTAACTATGGCTACACCTTC. This encodes CASSPLSDYLNYGYTF.

The V call is TRBV5-1, the J call TRBJ2-2; D ambiguous. Trimming left V 6 bases short and J 7 bases short, with 19 bases between. There are 15 residues in the CDR3. The germline V gene has CDR1 SGHRS and CDR2 YFSETQ. DNA of the CDR3: TGCGCCAGCACTAATCCCGGGTATCCGGGCGGGGAGCTGTTTTTT. Residues: CASTNPGYPGGELFF.

A word on this clone: Other nucleotide sequences in the sample specify the same CDR3. This sequence joins TRBV5-1 and TRBJ1-1, with D possibly being TRBD1 (6 bases). Trimming stripped 3 bases from V and 4 bases from J, with 10 bases between. This CDR3 is 13 amino acids long. From germline, CDR1 is SGHRS and CDR2 YFSETQ. This chain's CDR3 is CASSSTGSTEAFF. CDR3 DNA sequence: TGCGCCAGCAGCTCGACAGGTTCCACTGAAGCTTTCTTT.

CDR3 DNA sequence: TGTGCCAGCAGTGAGCTTGAGACAGGGGGCTACGAGCAGTACTTC. Its protein product is CASSELETGGYEQYF. The chain links TRBV25-1 to TRBJ2-7, with 9 bases fitting TRBD1. The CDR3 loop spans 15 amino acids. V trimming: 3 bases; J trimming: 3 bases; junction bases outside the gene matches: 6. The germline V gene encodes CDR1 MGHDK and CDR2 SYGVNS.

A remark on this clone: Distinct nucleotide sequences in the sample also encode this CDR3. This chain connects TRBV9 to TRBJ2-3; D tentatively fits TRBD1 or TRBD2 (5 bases each). CDR1 and CDR2 from the germline V gene are SGDLS and YYNGEE. CDR3 length: 14 amino acids. Trimming left V 0 bases short and J 4 bases short, with 9 bases between. The CDR3 loop reads CASSVGGSADTQYF. CDR3 nucleotide sequence: TGTGCCAGCAGCGTAGGGGGGAGTGCAGATACGCAGTATTTT.

The chain has TRBV19 and TRBJ1-2; 9 bases fit TRBD1. V gave up 7 bases and J gave up 2 bases; unmatched junction bases: 14. This CDR3 spans 17 amino acids. Germline V gives CDR1 LNHDA, CDR2 SQIVND (reference sequence). The CDR3 region is CASIDPHGQGINYGYTF. The CDR3 region has the DNA TGTGCCAGTATCGATCCGCACGGACAGGGGATAAACTATGGCTACACCTTC.

The chain combines TRBV30 with TRBJ2-7; D might be TRBD2 (6 bases). This CDR3 has 13 amino acids. Trimming removed 6 bases at V and 4 bases at J, with 16 bases between. CDR1 and CDR2 (germline): GTSNPN, SVGIG (reference sequence). DNA for the CDR3: TGTGCCTGTGGCGGCGGGACGGTGTACGAGCAGTACTTC. Translated, it gives CACGGGTVYEQYF.

The genes are TRBV29-1 and TRBJ2-7; no clear D. CDR3 size: 14 residues. Trimming pared 1 base from V and 0 bases from J, leaving 10 bases between. CDR1 is SQVTM, CDR2 ANQGSEA, per germline. CDR3 bases: TGCAGCGTTGAAGCGGGCACTTCCTCCTACGAGCAGTACTTC. Translated, it gives CSVEAGTSSYEQYF.

The rearrangement links TRBV19 to TRBJ2-7, with 7 nucleotides matching TRBD2. Germline values: CDR1 LNHDA, CDR2 SQIVND (reference sequence). The CDR3 totals 14 residues. The J segment lost 0 bases and the V segment lost 4 bases, leaving 3 bases of the junction unmatched. The CDR3 DNA is TGTGCCAGTAGTAGACGCGGGGGCTCCTACGAGCAGTACTTC. Its translation is CASSRRGGSYEQYF. The full variable domain, rest sourced from reference TRBV19 and TRBJ2-7, is DGGITQSPKYLFRKEGQNVTLSCEQNLNHDAMYWYRQDPGQGLRLIYYSQIVNDFQKGDIAEGYSVSREKKESFPLTVTSAQKNPTAFYLCASSRRGGSYEQYFGPGTRLTVT.

In the case of this clone: This may be a read error: a much more frequent sequence differs by one nucleotide. The sample carries other DNA sequences with the same CDR3. The rearrangement joins TRBV18 to TRBJ1-1; D is unresolved. This CDR3 contains 13 residues. V lost 2 bases, J lost 3 bases, and 7 bases lay in between. Germline V gene lookup returns CDR1 KGHSH and CDR2 LQKENI. In DNA, the CDR3 is TGTGCCAGCTCACCAAACCGGGACACTGAAGCTTTCTTT. This codes for CASSPNRDTEAFF.

This clone was seen only once. At the DNA level, this CDR3 is encoded by other sequences in the same sample as well. The chain recombines TRBV5-1 with TRBJ2-7; a possible D gene is TRBD2 (5 bases). The CDR3 covers 13 residues. CDR1 SGHRS and CDR2 YFSETQ come from the germline V gene. Between the trimmed V and J ends, which lost 0 bases and 2 bases, there was a span of 6 bases. The CDR3 loop reads CASSLERAYEQYF. The DNA of the CDR3 is TGCGCCAGCAGCTTGGAGAGGGCCTACGAGCAGTACTTC.

V gene TRBV9 combines with J gene TRBJ1-1; 8 bases are a match to TRBD1. CDR1 and CDR2 from the germline V gene are SGDLS and YYNGEE. The trim removed 1 base at V and 2 bases at J, leaving 7 bases unmatched. The CDR3 sequence is 16 residues long. CDR3 sequence reads: CASSVRGDRGNTEAFF. The CDR3 bases are TGTGCCAGCAGCGTAAGGGGAGACAGGGGAAACACTGAAGCTTTCTTT.

The chain carries TRBV23-1 and TRBJ2-3; unclear D gene. TRBV23-1 is placed among ORFs of uncertain function. The length of the CDR3 is 20 residues. Trimming removed 2 bases at V and 3 bases at J, with 27 bases between. The chain's CDR3 is CASSQRLHSPRTHRTDTQYF. The CDR3 bases are TGCGCCAGCAGTCAACGGCTGCACAGCCCCAGGACCCACCGGACAGATACGCAGTATTTT.

Here the CDR3 DNA reads TGTGCCAGCAGGGACCGTAATGGCTACACCTTC. Amino acids: CASRDRNGYTF. This chain connects TRBV6-6 to TRBJ1-2; D remains unclear. Trimming left V 6 bases short and J 6 bases short, with 8 bases between. The CDR3 loop spans 11 amino acids. Per germline, CDR1 MNHNY and CDR2 SVGAGI (reference sequence).

This chain joins TRBV5-1 and TRBJ2-2; the D is unclear. This CDR3 has 14 amino acids. CDR1 and CDR2 from the germline V gene are SGHRS and YFSETQ. V lost 8 bases and J lost 6, with 17 bases in between. CDR3 DNA sequence: TGCGCCAGTTCTCCCGGGCCTCCAGCCGGGGAGCTGTTTTTT. Translated, it gives CASSPGPPAGELFF. The variable domain in full, with the rest retrieved from reference TRBV5-1 and TRBJ2-2, is KAGVTQTPRYLIKTRGQQVTLSCSPISGHRSVSWYQQTPGQGLQFLFEYFSETQRNKGNFPGRFSGRQFSNSRSEMNVSTLELGDSALYLCASSPGPPAGELFFGEGSRLTVL.

The chain has TRBV5-1 and TRBJ2-3; 9 bases line up with TRBD1. CDR1 and CDR2 from the germline V gene are SGHRS and YFSETQ. The ends lost 0 bases at V and 0 bases at J; junction bases unmatched: 2. The CDR3 length is 16 residues. The DNA of the CDR3 is TGCGCCAGCAGCTTGGCCGGGACAGGGAGCACAGATACGCAGTATTTT. Its protein is CASSLAGTGSTDTQYF.

The chain combines TRBV7-3 with TRBJ1-4; D is uncertain. Trimming stripped 2 bases from V and 8 bases from J, with 18 bases between. The CDR3 has 16 residues. CDR1 and CDR2 (germline): SGHTA, FQGTGA. For the CDR3, the DNA is TGTGCCAGCAGCTTAGGGCCGAGAGGGAGCGGCGAAAAACTGTTTTTT. It is translated as CASSLGPRGSGEKLFF. Combining the CDR3 with reference TRBV7-3 and TRBJ1-4 gives the whole variable domain GAGVSQTPSNKVTEKGKYVELRCDPISGHTALYWYRQSLGQGPEFLIYFQGTGAADDSGLPNDRFFAVRPEGSVSTLKIQRTERGDSAVYLCASSLGPRGSGEKLFFGSGTQLSVL.

This sequence joins TRBV10-3 and TRBJ2-2; the D is unclear. CDR1 is ENHRY, CDR2 SYGVKD, per germline. V was pared by 3 bases and J by 5 bases, with 4 bases between. The CDR3 has 12 amino acids. The CDR3 loop reads CAISDLTGELFF. In nucleotides, the CDR3 is TGTGCCATCAGTGACCTAACCGGGGAGCTGTTTTTT.

This sequence joins TRBV6-1 and TRBJ2-7; TRBD2 matches 9 bases. Germline lookup yields CDR1 MNHNS and CDR2 SASEGT. The V and J ends lost 3 bases and 3 bases, in that order; junction bases with no gene match: 6. The length of the CDR3 is 15 residues. CDR3 coding DNA: TGTGCCAGCAGTGAGGTCAGCGGGAGGTACTACGAGCAGTACTTC. Residues: CASSEVSGRYYEQYF.

The chain links TRBV14 to TRBJ2-1, with 7 bases aligning to TRBD2. From germline, CDR1 is SGHDN and CDR2 FVKESK. CDR3 length: 14 amino acids. Trimming cost V 4 bases and J 5 bases; bases outside gene matches: 5. The CDR3 loop reads CASSPLGTNNEQFF. The CDR3, as DNA: TGTGCCAGCAGCCCTCTCGGGACTAACAATGAGCAGTTCTTC.

The CDR3 protein is CASSSLQIYNEQFF. The CDR3 coding sequence is TGTGCCAGCAGTTCCCTCCAGATTTACAATGAGCAGTTCTTC. This rearrangement joins TRBV11-2 to TRBJ2-1; no reliable D call. The CDR3 extends over 14 amino acids. Germline V gives CDR1 SGHAT, CDR2 FQNNGV. V was cut by 6 bases and J by 4 bases, with 13 bases left in between.

The J gene is TRBJ2-7, the V gene TRBV6-1; a weak D match, TRBD2 (5 bases). Trimming pared 4 bases from V and 3 bases from J, leaving 13 bases between. In germline, CDR1 is MNHNS, CDR2 SASEGT. The CDR3 loop spans 14 amino acids. The CDR3 nucleotides are TGTGCCAGCAGTGGGCCGGGAATATTCTACGAGCAGTACTTC. Amino acids: CASSGPGIFYEQYF.

The V call is TRBV6-5, the J call TRBJ1-4; D ambiguous. V was trimmed by 6 bases and J by 5 bases, leaving 16 bases between them. Germline V lookup: CDR1 MNHEY, CDR2 SVGAGI. The CDR3 is 15 amino acids. The CDR3 coding sequence is TGTGCCAGCAGATCCCGGGGTGGGGTAAATGAAAAACTGTTTTTT. Translation: CASRSRGGVNEKLFF.

This chain connects TRBV5-1 to TRBJ1-1; D may be TRBD1 (5 bases). This CDR3 contains 13 residues. V dropped 4 bases and J dropped 5 bases, with 12 bases sitting between them. Germline CDR1 is SGHRS and CDR2 is YFSETQ. The CDR3 DNA reads TGCGCCAGCAGCACGACAGAGGGGACTGAAGCTTTCTTT. Its protein product is CASSTTEGTEAFF.